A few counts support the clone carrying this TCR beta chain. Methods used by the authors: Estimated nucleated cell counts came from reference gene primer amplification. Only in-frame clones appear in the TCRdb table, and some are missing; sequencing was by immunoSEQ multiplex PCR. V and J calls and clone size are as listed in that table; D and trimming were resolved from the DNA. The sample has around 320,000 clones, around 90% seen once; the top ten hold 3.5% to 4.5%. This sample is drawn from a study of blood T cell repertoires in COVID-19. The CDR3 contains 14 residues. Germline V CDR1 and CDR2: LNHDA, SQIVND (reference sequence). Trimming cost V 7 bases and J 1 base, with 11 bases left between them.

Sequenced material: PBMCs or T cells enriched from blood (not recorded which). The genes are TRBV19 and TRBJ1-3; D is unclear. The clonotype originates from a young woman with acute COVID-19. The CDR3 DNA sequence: TGTGCCAGTAAAGAGGGTGGGTCTGGAAACACCATATATTTT. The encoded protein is CASKEGGSGNTIYF.